What follows is one TCR beta chain and its context. The antigen this receptor binds is unknown. Nothing much larger sits one base from this clone, and base qualities are not available. The sample belongs to a study of vaccination and CD4 T cells after COVID-19 (dated by TCRdb to between 2022 and 2023). Some background on the complete study: Convalescent patients had a positive SARS-CoV-2 result on nasal swab PCR, and of these patients, nine had mild disease and one had severe disease. The convalescent cohort included six males and four females, with two Hispanic individuals, seven Caucasians, two Asians and one multiracial person. Participants got two doses of the Pfizer-BioNTech BNT162b2 vaccine (n=8) or two doses of the Moderna mRNA-1273 vaccine (n=2). Post-vaccine blood samples were obtained a median of roughly 75 days after the second vaccine dose, with a range of roughly 12 to 250 days. Post-COVID blood samples from convalescent patients were collected a median of 101 days after diagnosis, with a range of 35 to 161 days. The spike-specific CD4+ TCR repertoire was compared before and after mRNA vaccination in approximately ten COVID-19 convalescent patients and a handful of infection-naive healthy vaccine recipients. Culture stimuli were overlapping spike peptide pools from SARS-CoV-2 and from the common cold coronaviruses HCoV-NL63, HCoV-OC43 and HCoV-229E. In control cultures, a CEFX viral epitope pool was used as positive control, an HIV-1 Nef peptide pool was used as negative control, or no peptide was added.

General study outcomes and caveats: Among the post-vaccine SARS-CoV-2-reactive clones in convalescent patients, a median roughly 85% showed up only after vaccination, which suggests vaccine-specific priming. Of the vaccine-specific clones found in convalescent patients, nearly all (304 of 307) were mono-reactive for SARS-CoV-2 spike instead of being cross-reactive with common cold coronaviruses. The number of convalescent patients in the study was relatively small, and the study did not examine early timepoints following natural infection. The median number of SARS-CoV-2-reactive clonotypes rose from about 19 after infection to 30 to 45 after vaccination, but the change was not significant.

The sample's treatment or condition label, decoded: approximately nine-day PBMC culture with coronavirus spike peptide pools or control peptides (ViraFEST assay). To expand antigen-specific T cells with peptide pools and then pick out the expanded clonotypes through TCR sequencing, the study relied on the ViraFEST assay. The convalescent patients' positive SARS-CoV-2 PCR tests fell between March and December 2020, which was before the Alpha, Beta and Delta variants emerged in the United States. Over 1.5 million PBMCs per well were cultured in IMDM with roughly 4.8% human AB serum and approximately 9.8 IU/ml IL-2, plus 10 ug/ml peptide pools. On days 3 and 7, half of the culture medium was replaced with fresh IL-2-containing medium. Once the cells had been in culture for 10 days, the EasySep CD4+ T cell isolation kit was used to isolate CD4+ T cells by negative selection. PBMCs were separated from whole blood using Ficoll-Paque Plus gradient centrifugation and then either used fresh or cryopreserved at -140C. Culture conditions were generally each tested in triplicate wells.

The CDR3 covers 18 residues, taking in both the cysteine and the phenylalanine. Left in the record is the CDR3 DNA by itself, 54 bases read in frame from the first base. At the junction V is shortened by 1 base and J by 0 bases, with 16 bases in between. CDR1 SGHTA and CDR2 FQGNSA were looked up in the germline V gene. Library preparation employed PCR. DNA from cultured CD4+ T cells was subjected to TCR sequencing with the Oncomine TCR Beta short-read assay at the Johns Hopkins FTIC core. The QIAamp micro DNA kit was used to extract genomic DNA from the cultured CD4+ T cells. Oncomine TCR Beta libraries from cultured CD4+ T cells were pooled with unique dual indexes and sequenced on an Illumina iSeq 100. Under the source paper's analysis protocol: Non-productive sequences were removed, and CDR3s that did not start with C, did not end with F or W, or were shorter than 7 amino acids were discarded. Antigen-specific clonotypes were identified with the MANAFEST web application by comparing peptide-stimulated wells with reference and other culture wells. For a clone to be called positive, the clone needed an FDR below 0.05, an odds ratio above 5, and a productive frequency above 0.1% in at least two of three replicate wells. A clonotype counted as cross-reactive if it showed significant expansion both in the SARS-CoV-2 spike wells and in at least one common cold coronavirus spike condition. CDR3 homology was assessed with Levenshtein distances (stringdist) and unrooted phylogenetic trees (ape) in R version 3.6.1. The public reads were reanalyzed by TCRdb: fastp trimming at Q25, MiXCR alignment, in-frame beta chains only. Each entry merges the rows of one CDR3 protein and shows their most common DNA and genes. The V and J calls come from TCRdb's annotation, not from the publication. In this sample the table shows around 13,000 distinct CDR3 sequences, 20% to 25% of which occur a single time. The ten most abundant clones make up 15% to 20% of the sample.

This sequence was found in a human donor who had recovered from COVID-19. The chain is assembled from TRBV7-2 and TRBJ2-1, and possibly TRBD2, on 5 matching bases. The specimen comprised CD4+ T cells from blood, cultured in vitro, sampled after SARS-CoV-2 vaccination. The DNA reads as follows: TGTGCCAGCAGCTTAGTTTTGGAGCGGTTGAGCTCCTACAATGAGCAGTTCTTC. This is translated as CASSLVLERLSSYNEQFF.